Listed below are T cell receptor beta chains from one sample, sequenced in a study of T cell responses to AZD1222 COVID-19 vaccine. Using immunoSEQ multiplex PCR, the repertoire was profiled, and TCRdb retains in-frame clones only, with some absent. The sample shows about 160,000 clones, approximately 90% of them seen only once. The sequencing used peripheral blood, collected on day 0 of AZD1222 vaccination. The origin of the receptors is an adult in good health. CDR3s leave out the opening cysteine and the closing phenylalanine or tryptophan. Each record gives: V gene, CDR3 length, J gene, CDR3 protein.

v_gene: TRBV19
len: 13
j_gene: TRBJ2-1
CDR3aa: ASNGGGSGYNEQF

v_gene: TRBV4-1
len: 12
j_gene: TRBJ1-5
CDR3aa: ASSQQGQGQPQH

v_gene: TRBV12-3/TRBV12-4
len: 10
j_gene: TRBJ2-2
CDR3aa: ASSIVIGELF

v_gene: TRBV11-2
len: 13
j_gene: TRBJ1-5
CDR3aa: ASSLDGGVGQPQH

v_gene: TRBV5-4
len: 13
j_gene: TRBJ2-3
CDR3aa: ASSLFRQGADTQY

v_gene: TRBV5-4
len: 14
j_gene: TRBJ2-2
CDR3aa: ASSLGGTGPTGELF

v_gene: TRBV9
len: 12
j_gene: TRBJ1-6
CDR3aa: ASSGGRGGSPLH

v_gene: TRBV27
len: 13
j_gene: TRBJ2-1
CDR3aa: ASSEDLSSYNEQF

v_gene: TRBV4-3
len: 13
j_gene: TRBJ2-7
CDR3aa: ASSQGTVGFYEQY

v_gene: TRBV5-4
len: 13
j_gene: TRBJ1-3
CDR3aa: ASSFGQSSGNTIY

v_gene: TRBV6-6
len: 13
j_gene: TRBJ1-3
CDR3aa: ASSPWGISGNTIY

v_gene: TRBV5-1
len: 14
j_gene: TRBJ2-3
CDR3aa: ASSLATSGSTDTQY

v_gene: TRBV28
len: 14
j_gene: TRBJ2-3
CDR3aa: ASSFTIAGERDTQY

v_gene: TRBV6-2/TRBV6-3
len: 13
j_gene: TRBJ2-7
CDR3aa: ASSRGGSFSYEQY

v_gene: TRBV7-3
len: 18
j_gene: TRBJ2-2
CDR3aa: ASSFKPPTSGGPNTGELF

v_gene: TRBV2
len: 14
j_gene: TRBJ1-5
CDR3aa: ASSYLSGSANQPQH

v_gene: TRBV19
len: 18
j_gene: TRBJ1-4
CDR3aa: ASSIDLRSTELLANEKLF

v_gene: TRBV7-3
len: 14
j_gene: TRBJ2-2
CDR3aa: ASSFADFRNTGELF

v_gene: TRBV3-1/TRBV3-2
len: 11
j_gene: TRBJ2-5
CDR3aa: ASSARGGETQY

v_gene: TRBV6-2/TRBV6-3
len: 13
j_gene: TRBJ2-5
CDR3aa: ASSYLAENQETQY

v_gene: TRBV7-2
len: 13
j_gene: TRBJ1-5
CDR3aa: ASSLVPYSNQPQH

v_gene: TRBV14
len: 12
j_gene: TRBJ2-2
CDR3aa: ASSRQRGPGELF

v_gene: TRBV7-2
len: 12
j_gene: TRBJ1-1
CDR3aa: ASSFAGGGTEAF

v_gene: TRBV4-3
len: 14
j_gene: TRBJ2-1
CDR3aa: ASSTGPGGSYNEQF

v_gene: TRBV15
len: 14
j_gene: TRBJ2-1
CDR3aa: ATSIRQGTVYNEQF